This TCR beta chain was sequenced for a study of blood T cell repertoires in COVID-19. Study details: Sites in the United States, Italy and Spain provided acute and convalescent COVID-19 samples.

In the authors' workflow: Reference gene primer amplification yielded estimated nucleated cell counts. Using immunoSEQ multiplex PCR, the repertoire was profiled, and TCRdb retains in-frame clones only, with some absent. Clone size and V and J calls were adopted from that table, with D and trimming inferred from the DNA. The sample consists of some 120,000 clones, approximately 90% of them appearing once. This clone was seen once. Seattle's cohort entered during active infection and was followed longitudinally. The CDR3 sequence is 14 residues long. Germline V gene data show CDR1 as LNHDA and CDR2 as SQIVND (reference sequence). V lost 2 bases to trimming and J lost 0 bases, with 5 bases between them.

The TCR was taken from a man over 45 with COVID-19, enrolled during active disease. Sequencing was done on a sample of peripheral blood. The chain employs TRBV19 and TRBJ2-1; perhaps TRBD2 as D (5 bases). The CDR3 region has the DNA TGTGCCAGTAGTATACGGGACTCCTACAATGAGCAGTTCTTC. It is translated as CASSIRDSYNEQFF.